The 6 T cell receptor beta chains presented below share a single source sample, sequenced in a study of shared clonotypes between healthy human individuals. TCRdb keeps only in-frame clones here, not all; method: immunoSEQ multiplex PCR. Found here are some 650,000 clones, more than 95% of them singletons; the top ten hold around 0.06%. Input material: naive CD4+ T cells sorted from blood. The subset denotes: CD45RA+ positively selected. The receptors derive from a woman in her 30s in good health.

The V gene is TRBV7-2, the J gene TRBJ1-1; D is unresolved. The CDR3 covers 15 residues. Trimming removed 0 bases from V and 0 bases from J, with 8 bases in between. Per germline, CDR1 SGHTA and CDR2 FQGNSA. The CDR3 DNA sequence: TGTGCCAGCAGCTTAGCCAGAACAATGAACACTGAAGCTTTCTTT. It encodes CASSLARTMNTEAFF.

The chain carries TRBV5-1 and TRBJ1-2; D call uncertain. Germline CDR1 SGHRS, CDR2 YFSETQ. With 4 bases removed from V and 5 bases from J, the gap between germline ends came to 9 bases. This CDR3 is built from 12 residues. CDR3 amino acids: CASSRTDYGYTF. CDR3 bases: TGCGCCAGCAGCAGGACTGATTATGGCTACACCTTC.

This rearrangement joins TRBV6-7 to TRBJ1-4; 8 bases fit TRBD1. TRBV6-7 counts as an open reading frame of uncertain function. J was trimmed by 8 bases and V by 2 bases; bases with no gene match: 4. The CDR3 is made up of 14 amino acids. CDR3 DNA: TGTGCCAGCAGTTACCGGACAGGGAACGAAAAACTGTTTTTT. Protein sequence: CASSYRTGNEKLFF.

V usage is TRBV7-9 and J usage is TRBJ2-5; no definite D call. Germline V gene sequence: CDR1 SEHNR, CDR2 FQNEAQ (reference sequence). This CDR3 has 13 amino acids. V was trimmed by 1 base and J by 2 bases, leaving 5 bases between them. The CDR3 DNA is TGTGCCAGCAGCTTAGGGGGACAAGAGACCCAGTACTTC. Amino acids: CASSLGGQETQYF.

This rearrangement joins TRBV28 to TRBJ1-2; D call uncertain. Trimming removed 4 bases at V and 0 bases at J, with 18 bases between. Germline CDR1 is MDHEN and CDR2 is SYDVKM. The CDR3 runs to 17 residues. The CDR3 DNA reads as TGTGCCAGCAGTTCATCGGGTTCGGTGGCCTCTAACTATGGCTACACCTTC. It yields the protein CASSSSGSVASNYGYTF.

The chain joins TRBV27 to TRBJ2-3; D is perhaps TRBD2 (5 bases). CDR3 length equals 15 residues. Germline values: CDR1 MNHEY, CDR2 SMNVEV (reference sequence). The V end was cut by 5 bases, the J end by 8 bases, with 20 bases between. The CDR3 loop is CASSLSVSRSGTQYF. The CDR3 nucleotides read TGTGCCAGCAGTCTTAGCGTCTCCCGGTCGGGTACGCAGTATTTT.